The 32 T cell receptor beta chains below were found in one sample sequenced in a study of T-cell reconstitution after alpha-beta-depleted transplantation in children. Using unique molecular identifiers, the investigators prepared the TCRbeta library. TCRdb re-analysed the PCR reads in MiXCR, keeping a single row per CDR3 protein. The top ten hold about 2.2% of the sample, which has some 600,000 distinct CDR3 sequences, approximately 12% seen once. This sample comprised PBMCs, mostly from graft donor cells, obtained 360 days after TCRalphabeta/CD19-depleted stem cell transplant. These receptors originate from a male patient aged 5 to 17 who had a stem cell transplant for acute myeloid leukemia, so the T cells may come from the graft donor.

This rearrangement joins TRBV10-3 to TRBJ2-1; 7 bases match TRBD2. V was clipped by 0 bases and J by 7 bases; unmatched bases: 9. The length of the CDR3 is 16 residues. The germline CDR1 and CDR2 sequences are ENHRY and SYGVKD. This chain's CDR3 is CAISESVREILNEQFF. The CDR3, as DNA: TGTGCCATCAGTGAGTCTGTGCGGGAGATATTGAATGAGCAGTTCTTC.

This chain joins TRBV10-3 and TRBJ2-5; D remains ambiguous. The ends were cut back, 6 bases at V and 1 base at J, with 12 bases in the middle. Germline V gene data show CDR1 as ENHRY and CDR2 as SYGVKD. The CDR3 consists of 14 residues. The CDR3 region has the DNA TGTGCCATCAGCCCCGGGCCCCCCCAAGAGACCCAGTACTTC. This gives the protein CAISPGPPQETQYF.

This clonotype was found a few times. V is TRBV4-3 and J is TRBJ1-3, with D unclear. The CDR3 is 15 residues long. Trimming cost V 1 base and J 2 bases, with 9 bases left between them. The V gene's germline CDR1 is LGHNA and CDR2 YSLEER. CDR3 DNA sequence: TGCGCCAGCAGCCAAGGAAGCGGCCCTGGAAACACCATATATTTT. Its translation is CASSQGSGPGNTIYF.

The gene calls are TRBV3-1 and TRBJ2-1; TRBD2 is a possible D gene (5 bases). Germline V gene sequence: CDR1 LGHDT, CDR2 YNNKEL (reference sequence). This CDR3 region has 15 residues. Trimming shortened V by 0 bases and J by 9 bases, and 15 bases separated the two germline ends. DNA of the CDR3: TGTGCCAGCAGCCAAGATGTTGGGAGTTTCCGTGAGCAGTTCTTC. It translates to CASSQDVGSFREQFF.

This clonotype was observed a few times. This chain links TRBV7-2 with TRBJ2-7, with D possibly being TRBD1 (5 bases). Trimming cost V 3 bases and J 2 bases, with 14 bases left between them. Germline values: CDR1 SGHTA, CDR2 FQGNSA. This CDR3 contains 15 residues. The CDR3 DNA follows: TGTGCCAGCAGCTTCGTACCAGGGTACCCCTACGAGCAGTACTTC. Translating gives CASSFVPGYPYEQYF.

In its sample, this clonotype was seen many times. The V and J genes are TRBV6-2 or TRBV6-3 and TRBJ2-1, with unresolved D. The CDR3 has 13 residues. CDR1 and CDR2 (germline): MNHEY, SVGEGT. V was cut by 6 bases and J by 5 bases, with 11 bases left in between. The CDR3 bases are TGTGCCAGCAGCCAATCGCCCAACAATGAGCAGTTCTTC. The encoded protein is CASSQSPNNEQFF.

This clonotype was recorded at least ten times. V is TRBV20-1 and J is TRBJ2-3; D is uncertain. The CDR3 is 11 amino acids. Between the trimmed V and J ends, which lost 6 bases and 2 bases, there was a span of 6 bases. Germline V lookup: CDR1 DFQATT, CDR2 SNEGSKA (reference sequence). The CDR3 is CSAGYTDTQYF. The CDR3 nucleotides are TGCAGTGCGGGGTACACAGATACGCAGTATTTT.

The CDR3 sequence: CASSPDLGELGYF. The CDR3 bases are TGTGCCAGCTCACCCGACCTTGGGGAACTTGGGTACTTC. The chain uses TRBV18 and TRBJ2-7; D is unresolved. This CDR3 region has 13 residues. The germline CDR1 and CDR2 sequences are KGHSH and LQKENI. V lost 3 bases and J lost 12, with 18 bases in between.

This chain uses TRBV6-2 or TRBV6-3 with TRBJ2-2, with D possibly matching TRBD2 (5 bases). The germline V gene has CDR1 MNHEY and CDR2 SVGEGT. The CDR3 is 15 amino acids. The V end lost 6 bases, the J end lost 0 bases, and 11 bases lay between the germline ends. CDR3 sequence (DNA): TGTGCCAGCAGAAGGACTGGTACGAACACCGGGGAGCTGTTTTTT. Translation: CASRRTGTNTGELFF.

The rearrangement links TRBV7-2 to TRBJ2-1; perhaps TRBD2 as D (5 bases). V shed 6 bases and J shed 7 bases, with 13 bases lying between them. Germline V lookup: CDR1 SGHTA, CDR2 FQGNSA. The CDR3 extends over 13 amino acids. The CDR3 loop is CASRQPPGNEQFF. In nucleotides, the CDR3 is TGTGCCAGCAGACAACCTCCGGGAAATGAGCAGTTCTTC.

The chain employs TRBV5-6 and TRBJ2-5; TRBD2 matches at 8 bases. The CDR3 runs to 14 residues. The germline CDR1 and CDR2 sequences are SGHDT and YYEEEE. V trimming: 4 bases; J trimming: 4 bases; junction bases outside the gene matches: 6. The CDR3 here is CASSLSGIGETQYF. CDR3 nucleotide sequence: TGTGCCAGCAGCCTTAGCGGGATAGGAGAGACCCAGTACTTC.

In its sample, this clonotype was seen a few times. The V call is TRBV12-3 or TRBV12-4, the J call TRBJ2-7; 7 bases align to TRBD2. The V segment lost 5 bases and the J segment 6 bases; nucleotides outside the gene matches: 7. The CDR3 loop spans 13 amino acids. CDR3 bases: TGTGCCAGCAGTCCGACTAGCAAGGGCGAGCAGTACTTC. Its translation is CASSPTSKGEQYF.

There are many counts of this clonotype. The gene calls are TRBV20-1 and TRBJ2-7, with unresolved D. V lost 6 bases and J lost 0, with 15 bases in between. This CDR3 is built from 14 residues. Germline-derived CDR1 and CDR2 are DFQATT and SNEGSKA (reference sequence). CDR3 loop: CSASPLESSYEQYF. As DNA, the CDR3 is TGCAGTGCATCCCCCCTAGAGAGCTCCTACGAGCAGTACTTC.

This clonotype was seen a handful of times. This chain links TRBV28 with TRBJ2-2; 10 nucleotides match TRBD1. CDR1 and CDR2 (germline): MDHEN, SYDVKM. The CDR3 consists of 17 residues. J gave up 10 bases and V 2 bases, and 13 bases lay outside the gene matches. The CDR3 DNA reads as TGTGCCAGCAGTTTAATGAGATTGGGGACAGGGGTGGAGGAGCTGTTTTTT. This translates into CASSLMRLGTGVEELFF.

This clonotype was found a few times. The chain employs TRBV4-1 and TRBJ2-3, with TRBD2 matching 14 bases. CDR3 length: 17 amino acids. J gave up 4 bases and V 2 bases, and 5 bases lay outside the gene matches. The germline CDR1 and CDR2 sequences are MGHRA and YSYEKL. CDR3 sequence (DNA): TGCGCCAGCAGCCAAAGGGGACTAGCGGGGGTCTCAGATACGCAGTATTTT. The encoded protein is CASSQRGLAGVSDTQYF.

This clonotype was counted at least ten times. The chain uses TRBV12-3 or TRBV12-4 and TRBJ2-4; TRBD1 aligns across 11 bases. This CDR3 spans 15 amino acids. V lost 8 bases, J lost 2 bases, and 5 bases stayed unmatched. CDR3 sequence: CASGGQGVSKNIQYF. The CDR3 DNA reads TGTGCCAGCGGGGGACAGGGGGTTTCCAAAAACATTCAGTACTTC.

This chain uses TRBV6-1 with TRBJ1-5; 8 bases agree with TRBD1. The ends lost 6 bases at V and 5 bases at J; junction bases unmatched: 6. CDR3 length: 14 amino acids. Looked up from germline, CDR1 is MNHNS and CDR2 is SASEGT. The CDR3: CASSRQGTDQPQHF. The CDR3 DNA reads as TGTGCCAGCAGCCGACAGGGGACGGATCAGCCCCAGCATTTT.

The chain recombines TRBV7-9 with TRBJ2-3, with 12 bases identical to TRBD2. Germline CDR1 reads SEHNR; CDR2 reads FQNEAQ (reference sequence). The CDR3 is 17 amino acids. With V trimmed by 1 base and J by 5 bases, 7 bases remained unmatched. The CDR3: CASSLGRTSGTEDTQYF. CDR3 in DNA: TGTGCCAGCAGCTTAGGGAGGACTAGCGGGACTGAAGATACGCAGTATTTT.

This clonotype came up many times. Mismatch with germline at one junction end may stem from a read error. This chain connects TRBV20-1 to TRBJ1-1; 7 bases are shared with TRBD1. Germline values: CDR1 DFQATT, CDR2 SNEGSKA (reference sequence). The length of the CDR3 is 8 residues. The CDR3 sequence is CSEGAPSF. The CDR3 DNA sequence: TGCAGTGAGGGGGCACCTTCTTTT.

The chain links TRBV20-1 to TRBJ2-7, with a possible D match to TRBD2 (5 bases). Trimming stripped 6 bases from V and 0 bases from J, with 15 bases between. Germline loops: CDR1 DFQATT, CDR2 SNEGSKA (reference sequence). This CDR3 spans 14 amino acids. The CDR3 reads CSASMPGISYEQYF. DNA for the CDR3: TGCAGTGCATCCATGCCCGGGATCTCCTACGAGCAGTACTTC.

The rearrangement links TRBV2 to TRBJ2-7; weak D call: TRBD1 (6 bases). Germline V gene lookup returns CDR1 SNHLY and CDR2 FYNNEI. The V gene lost 5 bases and the J gene lost 6 bases, with 20 bases spanning the gap. The CDR3 covers 15 residues. Here the CDR3 reads CASSRERFQGIEQYF. As DNA, the CDR3 is TGTGCCAGCAGTCGCGAGCGGTTTCAGGGGATCGAGCAGTACTTC.

The chain links TRBV7-6 to TRBJ2-1; D not certain. The germline V gene has CDR1 SGHVS and CDR2 FNYEAQ. The CDR3 is made up of 15 amino acids. Trimming removed 1 base at V and 7 bases at J, with 14 bases between. The chain's CDR3 is CASSLGTTPGNEQFF. CDR3 sequence (DNA): TGTGCCAGCAGCTTAGGCACTACACCCGGGAATGAGCAGTTCTTC.

At least ten counts were recorded for this clonotype. The chain is built from TRBV7-9 and TRBJ2-5, with D hard to call. Germline CDR1 SEHNR, CDR2 FQNEAQ (reference sequence). There are 15 residues in the CDR3. With 0 bases removed from V and 1 base from J, the gap between germline ends came to 9 bases. The CDR3: CASSLAITRQETQYF. The CDR3 DNA follows: TGTGCCAGCAGCTTAGCGATAACTCGCCAAGAGACCCAGTACTTC.

This clonotype appeared many times. The chain uses TRBV18 and TRBJ2-3; 8 bases line up with TRBD2. V lost 1 base, J lost 2 bases, and 5 bases stayed unmatched. CDR3 length: 16 amino acids. The germline V gene has CDR1 KGHSH and CDR2 LQKENI. The CDR3 nucleotides read TGTGCCAGCTCACCACAATTAGCGGGATACACAGATACGCAGTATTTT. Translating gives CASSPQLAGYTDTQYF.

This clonotype was detected ten times or more. The rearrangement links TRBV28 to TRBJ2-2; D gene ambiguous. Trimming took off 6 bases at V and 6 bases at J, with 20 bases between the two ends. Germline V lookup: CDR1 MDHEN, CDR2 SYDVKM. The CDR3 runs to 16 residues. This CDR3 is CASSRSWPFGAGELFF. In DNA, the CDR3 is TGTGCCAGCAGCCGATCATGGCCCTTTGGGGCCGGGGAGCTGTTTTTT.

The table lists this clonotype with a few counts. V and J are TRBV18 and TRBJ2-5, with TRBD1 as a possible D gene (5 bases). The CDR3 spans 15 residues. Germline CDR1 and CDR2: KGHSH and LQKENI. V was pared by 2 bases and J by 2 bases, with 12 bases between. The DNA of the CDR3 is TGTGCCAGCTCACCATCCCGACAGTTACAAGAGACCCAGTACTTC. Translated: CASSPSRQLQETQYF.

This clonotype was detected a few times. The chain uses TRBV29-1 and TRBJ2-7, with TRBD2 identical over 9 bases. There are 13 residues in the CDR3. Trimming took 4 bases from V and 5 from J; bases not matched to a gene: 6. Looked up from germline, CDR1 is SQVTM and CDR2 is ANQGSEA. Written as DNA, the CDR3 is TGCAGCGTTGTAGCGGGAGAGATGAACGAGCAGTACTTC. Translating it yields CSVVAGEMNEQYF.

There are a few counts of this clonotype. This sequence joins TRBV10-3 and TRBJ2-7; weak D call: TRBD1 (6 bases). Trimming removed 3 bases from V and 2 bases from J, with 29 bases in between. The CDR3 contains 20 residues. Germline CDR1 is ENHRY and CDR2 is SYGVKD. CDR3 nucleotide sequence: TGTGCCATCAGTGAACCCAGATGGGGGCAGAGCGATTTGATCGCCTACGAGCAGTACTTC. This translates into CAISEPRWGQSDLIAYEQYF.

This rearrangement joins TRBV4-3 to TRBJ1-1; D uncertain. Trimming left V 0 bases short and J 5 bases short, with 13 bases between. Germline lookup yields CDR1 LGHNA and CDR2 YSLEER. There are 15 residues in the CDR3. The CDR3 region is CASSQDRLFGTEAFF. The CDR3 nucleotides are TGCGCCAGCAGCCAAGATAGACTTTTCGGAACTGAAGCTTTCTTT.

This clonotype was seen many times. V gene TRBV4-2 combines with J gene TRBJ2-5; 7 bases map to TRBD2. CDR3 length equals 13 residues. CDR1 is LGHNA, CDR2 YNFKEQ, per germline. Trimming took 4 bases from V and 4 from J; bases not matched to a gene: 3. CDR3 residues: CASSLIAGETQYF. The CDR3 region has the DNA TGTGCCAGCAGCCTAATAGCGGGAGAGACCCAGTACTTC.

The chain carries TRBV4-3 and TRBJ2-5; D may match TRBD1 or TRBD2 (5 bases each). CDR1 and CDR2 from the germline V gene are LGHNA and YSLEER. Deletions cut 4 bases from V and 5 bases from J, with 14 bases between. CDR3 size: 14 residues. The CDR3: CASSLGRDPETQYF. The CDR3 region has the DNA TGCGCCAGCAGCCTCGGCCGGGACCCGGAGACCCAGTACTTC.

This clonotype was observed at least ten times. This chain connects TRBV5-1 to TRBJ2-1; 8 nucleotides line up with TRBD1. V was clipped by 0 bases and J by 4 bases; unmatched bases: 3. The CDR3 is made up of 15 amino acids. Germline-derived CDR1 and CDR2 are SGHRS and YFSETQ. For the CDR3, the DNA is TGCGCCAGCAGCTTGGGGACAGGGTCGTACAATGAGCAGTTCTTC. This sequence encodes CASSLGTGSYNEQFF. The full variable domain, in which reference TRBV5-1 and TRBJ2-1 provide the parts outside the CDR3, is KAGVTQTPRYLIKTRGQQVTLSCSPISGHRSVSWYQQTPGQGLQFLFEYFSETQRNKGNFPGRFSGRQFSNSRSEMNVSTLELGDSALYLCASSLGTGSYNEQFFGPGTRLTVL.